This T cell receptor (beta chain) was captured in a study of tumor-infiltrating lymphocytes in primary liver carcinoma. The source material, roughly 20-31 mg of unsorted bulk tissue, was used to co-extract RNA and DNA. Patients underwent surgical resection for primary liver carcinoma. Every one of the tumor samples had a viable tumor cell content above 85%. Germline V gene data show CDR1 as MDHEN and CDR2 as SYDVKM. Trimming pared 8 bases from V and 7 bases from J, leaving 23 bases between. The CDR3 has 16 residues. As to this clonotype: Just one base apart from a much larger clone, this may be a read error.

Constant-region priming of approximately 500 ng total RNA yielded TCR beta cDNA. Three-round nested multiplex PCR performed with slightly modified ARM-PCR produced the TCR beta libraries. The study ran its first two PCR rounds for around 9 cycles each, using TRBV1-TRBV30 forward primers and a C-beta reverse primer. TCRdb itself ran the multiplex PCR reads through MiXCR, one entry per CDR3 protein. The repertoire holds 75,000 or so distinct CDR3 sequences, roughly three quarters seen once, with around a quarter in the top ten. This receptor was taken from a man aged 40-49 years with primary liver carcinoma and hepatitis B virus infection. The chain has TRBV28 and TRBJ1-4; D remains unclear. Sequencing was performed on liver tumor tissue from sampling region 4. As for subset: tumor region T4, right-lateral pole. CDR3 amino acids: CASGRREGSWGEKLFF. In nucleotides, the CDR3 is TGTGCCAGCGGTAGGCGAGAAGGGAGCTGGGGTGAAAAACTGTTTTTT.